This T cell receptor (beta chain) was observed in a study of graft-versus-host responses after intestinal transplantation. On the study more broadly: Isolated intestinal, liver-intestinal, or multivisceral transplants were what recipients had. Once they had received anti-thymocyte globulin induction, all recipients took tacrolimus and steroids for 2 to 4 years.

V shed 11 bases, J shed 4 bases, and the junction held 5 bases outside the gene matches. The CDR3 is 12 amino acids. CDR1 is SEHNR and CDR2 is FQNEAQ in the germline V gene (reference sequence). The assay was immunoSEQ multiplex PCR, and TCRdb's table has in-frame clones only and misses some. The sample lists more than 12,000 clones, around three fifths occurring once. Note on this clone: Antigen: not known.

Tissue processing of the graft released intraepithelial and lamina propria lymphocytes from it. General study findings and limits: GvH clonotypes were identified within recipient marrow, with a subset emerging first in ileum or blood.

The clonotype was recovered from a human patient who received an intestinal transplant, so some T cells may come from the graft donor. The V gene is TRBV7-9, the J gene TRBJ1-2; 9 positions match TRBD1. The source material was ileum tissue, sampled 524 days after transplant. The CDR3 DNA reads TGTGCCGGTGGACAGGGGACCTATGGCTACACCTTC. Amino acid sequence: CAGGQGTYGYTF. The full variable domain, in which reference TRBV7-9 and TRBJ1-2 provide the parts outside the CDR3, is DTGVSQNPRHKITKRGQNVTFRCDPISEHNRLYWYRQTLGQGPEFLTYFQNEAQLEKSRLLSDRFSAERPKGSFSTLEIQRTEQGDSAMYLCAGGQGTYGYTFGSGTRLTVV.